This entry lists 14 T cell receptor beta chains sequenced from one sample in a study of blood T cell repertoires in COVID-19. TCRdb's table, derived via immunoSEQ multiplex PCR, lists solely in-frame clones and lacks some. The table records hundreds of thousands of clones, over 80% of them present only once. Material for sequencing was peripheral blood. The source is a woman between 18 and 29 years old with acute or convalescent COVID-19.

The rearrangement joins TRBV11-3 to TRBJ1-5; 7 bases agree with TRBD1. V lost 6 bases to trimming and J lost 0 bases; unmatched junction nucleotides: 17. Germline CDR1 reads SGHNT; CDR2 reads YENEEA. This CDR3 spans 19 amino acids. CDR3: CASRREAPDRRYSNQPQHF. The CDR3 nucleotides read TGTGCCAGCAGACGAGAGGCACCGGACAGGAGGTATAGCAATCAGCCCCAGCATTTT.

The rearrangement joins TRBV5-1 to TRBJ2-5; D is unresolved. The germline gives CDR1 SGHRS, CDR2 YFSETQ. V lost 1 base and J lost 5, with 12 bases in between. The CDR3 loop spans 14 amino acids. The CDR3 region is CASSLFTPGETQYF. CDR3 DNA: TGCGCCAGCAGCTTGTTCACGCCCGGGGAGACCCAGTACTTC.

This chain links TRBV28 with TRBJ2-1, with 10 bases fitting TRBD1. The CDR3 sequence is 14 residues long. Germline assignment: CDR1 MDHEN and CDR2 SYDVKM. Trimming removed 5 bases from V and 9 bases from J; junction bases left unmatched: 7. The CDR3 region has the DNA TGTGCCAGCAGTCCCGGGACAGGGGTCCGTGAGCAGTTCTTC. Residues: CASSPGTGVREQFF.

CDR3 loop: CASGEVSPLHF. The CDR3 nucleotides read TGTGCCAGCGGGGAGGTTTCACCCCTCCACTTT. The rearrangement links TRBV2 to TRBJ1-6; no firm D call. This CDR3 spans 11 amino acids. V was pared by 8 bases and J by 9 bases, with 8 bases between. The germline V gene has CDR1 SNHLY and CDR2 FYNNEI.

In this sample, this clone turned up a few times. This sequence joins TRBV7-2 and TRBJ1-4; 11 bases align to TRBD1. With 5 bases clipped from V and 4 bases from J, the junction kept 6 bases outside the gene matches. Per the germline V gene, CDR1 is SGHTA and CDR2 is FQGNSA. The CDR3 consists of 16 residues. This chain's CDR3 is CASSTDRGLYNEKLFF. The CDR3 nucleotides are TGTGCCAGCAGCACGGACAGGGGGCTTTATAATGAAAAACTGTTTTTT. The full variable domain, with the rest looked up from reference TRBV7-2 and TRBJ1-4, is GAGVSQSPSNKVTEKGKDVELRCDPISGHTALYWYRQSLGQGLEFLIYFQGNSAPDKSGLPSDRFSAERTGGSVSTLTIQRTQQEDSAVYLCASSTDRGLYNEKLFFGSGTQLSVL.

The rearrangement links TRBV28 to TRBJ1-2; 10 bases map to TRBD1. In germline, CDR1 is MDHEN, CDR2 SYDVKM. This CDR3 is built from 16 residues. The V gene end was trimmed by 1 base and the J gene end by 4 bases; junction bases not matched to a gene: 6. Here the CDR3 reads CASSLFATGGVYGYTF. The CDR3 DNA is TGTGCCAGCAGTTTATTCGCGACAGGGGGCGTCTATGGCTACACCTTC.

V usage is TRBV5-1 and J usage is TRBJ1-2; 7 bases match TRBD1. Germline trimming cut 4 bases from V and 8 bases from J; bases unmatched to any gene: 8. The CDR3 is 13 amino acids. The germline V gene has CDR1 SGHRS and CDR2 YFSETQ. The CDR3 spells CASSPLTGDGYTF. The CDR3 DNA follows: TGCGCCAGCAGCCCCTTAACAGGGGACGGCTACACCTTC.

The chain carries TRBV7-9 and TRBJ1-1, with a possible D match to TRBD1 (5 bases). Germline assignment: CDR1 SEHNR and CDR2 FQNEAQ (reference sequence). V was trimmed by 5 bases and J by 0 bases, leaving 10 bases between them. The CDR3 is 14 residues long. The CDR3 DNA is TGTGCCAGCAGCCCGACAGTCATGAACACTGAAGCTTTCTTT. Protein: CASSPTVMNTEAFF.

This chain connects TRBV6-2 or TRBV6-3 to TRBJ2-1, with D tentatively TRBD2 (5 bases). CDR1 MNHEY and CDR2 SVGEGT come from the germline V gene. This CDR3 spans 17 amino acids. V lost 6 bases and J lost 0, with 18 bases in between. CDR3 DNA: TGTGCCAGCAGCCCTACCCGGCCTGGGAGCTCCTACAATGAGCAGTTCTTC. Translating gives CASSPTRPGSSYNEQFF.

This chain joins TRBV9 and TRBJ2-2; D might be TRBD2 (7 bases). Trimming took off 4 bases at V and 7 bases at J, with 23 bases between the two ends. The CDR3 has 17 residues. The germline V gene has CDR1 SGDLS and CDR2 YYNGEE. CDR3 sequence reads: CASSPQRGGKGDGELFF. For the CDR3, the DNA is TGTGCCAGCAGCCCACAGAGGGGAGGGAAGGGGGACGGGGAGCTGTTTTTT.

Concerning this clone: At one of its ends the junction is not consistent with the germline gene, which may arise from a read error. V and J are TRBV7-3 and TRBJ1-1, with 7 bases aligning to TRBD1. The CDR3 contains 13 residues. Per germline, CDR1 SGHTA and CDR2 FQGTGA. CDR3 region: CASRLTGEAEAFF. CDR3 sequence (DNA): TGTGCCAGCAGATTAACAGGGGAGGCTGAAGCTTTCTTT.

J is TRBJ2-3 and V is TRBV2; the D gene is possibly TRBD2 (7 bases). Germline V lookup: CDR1 SNHLY, CDR2 FYNNEI. V lost 4 bases, J lost 5 bases, and 19 bases lay in between. CDR3 size: 16 residues. The CDR3 coding sequence is TGTGCCAGCAGTGGACGGGGGGCTATCGGGGTAGATACGCAGTATTTT. It yields the protein CASSGRGAIGVDTQYF. Filled out from reference TRBV2 and TRBJ2-3, the complete variable domain reads EPEVTQTPSHQVTQMGQEVILRCVPISNHLYFYWYRQILGQKVEFLVSFYNNEISEKSEIFDDQFSVERPDGSNFTLKIRSTKLEDSAMYFCASSGRGAIGVDTQYFGPGTRLTVL.

This clone appeared once. This chain joins TRBV7-9 and TRBJ1-1, with a weak D call TRBD1 (5 bases). CDR3 size: 14 residues. V dropped 5 bases and J dropped 6 bases, with 16 bases sitting between them. CDR1 SEHNR and CDR2 FQNEAQ come from the germline V gene (reference sequence). CDR3 coding DNA: TGTGCCAGCAGCCTAGGTGGGGCAAAGGCTGAAGCTTTCTTT. Translation: CASSLGGAKAEAFF.

The V and J genes are TRBV5-1 and TRBJ1-2; maybe TRBD1 (5 bases). The CDR3 consists of 15 residues. CDR1 SGHRS and CDR2 YFSETQ come from the germline V gene. The V gene lost 0 bases and the J gene lost 6 bases, with 15 bases spanning the gap. The CDR3 here is CASSLVWGEDDGYTF. The CDR3 DNA follows: TGCGCCAGCAGCTTGGTTTGGGGGGAAGATGATGGCTACACCTTC.